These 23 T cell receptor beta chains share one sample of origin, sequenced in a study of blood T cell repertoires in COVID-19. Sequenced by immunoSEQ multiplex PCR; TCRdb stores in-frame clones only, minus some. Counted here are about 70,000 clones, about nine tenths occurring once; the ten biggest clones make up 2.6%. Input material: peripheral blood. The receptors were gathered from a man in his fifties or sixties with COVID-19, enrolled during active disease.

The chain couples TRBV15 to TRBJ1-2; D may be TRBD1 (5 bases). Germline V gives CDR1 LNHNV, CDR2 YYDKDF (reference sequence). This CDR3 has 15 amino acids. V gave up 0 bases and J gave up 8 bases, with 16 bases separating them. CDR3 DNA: TGTGCCACCAGCAGAGATCGAGGCGGGGGAGGAGGCTACACCTTC. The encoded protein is CATSRDRGGGGGYTF.

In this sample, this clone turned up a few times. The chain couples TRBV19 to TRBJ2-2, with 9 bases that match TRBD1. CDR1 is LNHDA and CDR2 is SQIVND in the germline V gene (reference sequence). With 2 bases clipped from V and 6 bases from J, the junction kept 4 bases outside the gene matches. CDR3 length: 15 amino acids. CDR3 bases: TGTGCCAGTAGTATAAAGGGACAGGGCCCCGGGGAGCTGTTTTTT. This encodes CASSIKGQGPGELFF. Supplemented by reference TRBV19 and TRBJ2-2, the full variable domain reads DGGITQSPKYLFRKEGQNVTLSCEQNLNHDAMYWYRQDPGQGLRLIYYSQIVNDFQKGDIAEGYSVSREKKESFPLTVTSAQKNPTAFYLCASSIKGQGPGELFFGEGSRLTVL.

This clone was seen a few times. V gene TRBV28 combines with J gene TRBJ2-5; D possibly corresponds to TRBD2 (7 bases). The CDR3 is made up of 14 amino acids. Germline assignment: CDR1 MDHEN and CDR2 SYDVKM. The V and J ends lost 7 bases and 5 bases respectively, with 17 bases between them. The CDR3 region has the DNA TGTGCCAGCACCCTGGGGGGGGCCAAGGAGACCCAGTACTTC. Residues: CASTLGGAKETQYF.

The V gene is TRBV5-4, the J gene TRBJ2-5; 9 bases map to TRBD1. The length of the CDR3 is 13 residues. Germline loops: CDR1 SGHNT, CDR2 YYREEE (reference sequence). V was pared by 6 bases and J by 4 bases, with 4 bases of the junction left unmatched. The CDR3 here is CASKKTGGETQYF. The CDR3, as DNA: TGTGCCAGCAAAAAGACAGGGGGAGAGACCCAGTACTTC.

CDR3 sequence (DNA): TGTGCCAGCAGCTCCGGACTTTACGAGCAGTACTTC. Encoded protein: CASSSGLYEQYF. The chain carries TRBV5-6 and TRBJ2-7; tentatively, D is TRBD2 (5 bases). The CDR3 has 12 amino acids. Trimming took 3 bases from V and 4 from J, leaving 8 bases between them. Germline values: CDR1 SGHDT, CDR2 YYEEEE.

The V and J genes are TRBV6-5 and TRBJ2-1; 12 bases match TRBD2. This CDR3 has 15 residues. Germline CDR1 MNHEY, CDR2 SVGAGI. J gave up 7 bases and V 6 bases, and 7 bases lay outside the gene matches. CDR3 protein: CASRPTGLAGNEQFF. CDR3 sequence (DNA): TGTGCCAGCAGACCCACCGGACTAGCGGGAAATGAGCAGTTCTTC.

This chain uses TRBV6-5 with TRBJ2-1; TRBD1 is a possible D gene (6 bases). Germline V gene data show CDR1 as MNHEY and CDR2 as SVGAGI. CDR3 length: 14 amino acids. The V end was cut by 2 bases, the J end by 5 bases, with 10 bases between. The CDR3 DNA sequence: TGTGCCAGCAGTTACCTCGGACAGAACAATGAGCAGTTCTTC. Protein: CASSYLGQNNEQFF.

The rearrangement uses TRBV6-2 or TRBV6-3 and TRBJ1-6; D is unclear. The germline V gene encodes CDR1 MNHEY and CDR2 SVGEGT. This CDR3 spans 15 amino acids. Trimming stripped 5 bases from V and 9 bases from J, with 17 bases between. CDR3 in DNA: TGTGCCAGCAGTAAGGCGGCCCGAGGGAGTTCACCCCTCCACTTT. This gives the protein CASSKAARGSSPLHF.

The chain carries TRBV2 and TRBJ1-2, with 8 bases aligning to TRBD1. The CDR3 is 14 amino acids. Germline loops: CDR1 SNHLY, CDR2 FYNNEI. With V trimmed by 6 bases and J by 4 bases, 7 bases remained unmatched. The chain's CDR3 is CASSSGTGIYGYTF. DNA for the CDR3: TGTGCCAGCAGCTCCGGGACAGGAATCTATGGCTACACCTTC. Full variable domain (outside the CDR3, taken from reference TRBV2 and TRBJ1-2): EPEVTQTPSHQVTQMGQEVILRCVPISNHLYFYWYRQILGQKVEFLVSFYNNEISEKSEIFDDQFSVERPDGSNFTLKIRSTKLEDSAMYFCASSSGTGIYGYTFGSGTRLTVV.

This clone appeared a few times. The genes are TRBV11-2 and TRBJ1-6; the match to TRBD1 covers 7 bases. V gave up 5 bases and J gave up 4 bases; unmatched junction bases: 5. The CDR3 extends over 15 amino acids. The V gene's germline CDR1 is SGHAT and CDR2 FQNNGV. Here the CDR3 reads CASSAGTEYNSPLHF. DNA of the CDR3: TGTGCCAGCAGCGCCGGGACAGAATATAATTCACCCCTCCACTTT.

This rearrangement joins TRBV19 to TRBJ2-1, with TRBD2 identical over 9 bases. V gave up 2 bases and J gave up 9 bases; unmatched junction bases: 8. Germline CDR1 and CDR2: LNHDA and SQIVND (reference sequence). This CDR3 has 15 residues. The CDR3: CASSILVAGVSEQFF. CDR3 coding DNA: TGTGCCAGTAGTATATTGGTAGCGGGAGTAAGTGAGCAGTTCTTC.

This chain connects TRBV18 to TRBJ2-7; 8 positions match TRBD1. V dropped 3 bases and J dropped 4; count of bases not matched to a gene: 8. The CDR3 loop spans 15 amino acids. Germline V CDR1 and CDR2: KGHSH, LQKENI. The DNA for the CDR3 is TGTGCCAGCTCACCCCAACCGGGACAGGAATACGAGCAGTACTTC. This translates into CASSPQPGQEYEQYF.

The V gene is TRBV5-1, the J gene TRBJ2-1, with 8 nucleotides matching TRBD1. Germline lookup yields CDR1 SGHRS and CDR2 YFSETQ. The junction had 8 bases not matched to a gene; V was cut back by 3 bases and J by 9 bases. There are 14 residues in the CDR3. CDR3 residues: CASSSPDRASEQFF. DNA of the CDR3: TGCGCCAGCAGCTCCCCGGACAGGGCGAGTGAGCAGTTCTTC. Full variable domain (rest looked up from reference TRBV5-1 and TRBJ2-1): KAGVTQTPRYLIKTRGQQVTLSCSPISGHRSVSWYQQTPGQGLQFLFEYFSETQRNKGNFPGRFSGRQFSNSRSEMNVSTLELGDSALYLCASSSPDRASEQFFGPGTRLTVL.

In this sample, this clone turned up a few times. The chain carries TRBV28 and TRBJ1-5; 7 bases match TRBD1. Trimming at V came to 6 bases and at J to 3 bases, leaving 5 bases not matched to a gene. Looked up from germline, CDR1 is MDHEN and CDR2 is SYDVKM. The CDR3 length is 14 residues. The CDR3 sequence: CASRRDSYNQPQHF. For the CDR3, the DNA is TGTGCCAGCAGGAGGGACAGTTACAATCAGCCCCAGCATTTT.

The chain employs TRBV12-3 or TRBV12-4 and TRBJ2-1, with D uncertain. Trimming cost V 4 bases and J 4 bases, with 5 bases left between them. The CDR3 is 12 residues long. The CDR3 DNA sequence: TGTGCCAGCAGTTACGGGTACAATGAGCAGTTCTTC. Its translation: CASSYGYNEQFF.

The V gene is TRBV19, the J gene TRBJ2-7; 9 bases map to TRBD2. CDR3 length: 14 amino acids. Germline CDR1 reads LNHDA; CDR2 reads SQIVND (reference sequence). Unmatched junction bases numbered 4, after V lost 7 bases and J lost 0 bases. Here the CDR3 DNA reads TGTGCCAGTACCCGGACTAGCGACTCCTACGAGCAGTACTTC. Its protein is CASTRTSDSYEQYF.

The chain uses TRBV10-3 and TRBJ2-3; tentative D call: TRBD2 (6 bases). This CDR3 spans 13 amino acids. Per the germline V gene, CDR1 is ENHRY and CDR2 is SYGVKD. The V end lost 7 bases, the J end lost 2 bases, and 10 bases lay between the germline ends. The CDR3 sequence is CAIKPSATDTQYF. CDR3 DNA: TGTGCCATCAAGCCTAGCGCCACAGATACGCAGTATTTT.

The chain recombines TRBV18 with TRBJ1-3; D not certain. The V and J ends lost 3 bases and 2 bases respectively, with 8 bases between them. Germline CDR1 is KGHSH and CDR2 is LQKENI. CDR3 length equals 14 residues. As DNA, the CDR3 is TGTGCCAGCTCACCCGGTGTTGCTGGAAACACCATATATTTT. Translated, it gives CASSPGVAGNTIYF.

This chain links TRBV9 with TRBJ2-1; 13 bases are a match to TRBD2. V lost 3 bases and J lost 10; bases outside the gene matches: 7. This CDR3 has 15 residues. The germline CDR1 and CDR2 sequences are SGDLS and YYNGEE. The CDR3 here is CASSADTTSGREQFF. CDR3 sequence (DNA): TGTGCCAGCAGCGCCGATACGACTAGCGGGAGGGAGCAGTTCTTC.

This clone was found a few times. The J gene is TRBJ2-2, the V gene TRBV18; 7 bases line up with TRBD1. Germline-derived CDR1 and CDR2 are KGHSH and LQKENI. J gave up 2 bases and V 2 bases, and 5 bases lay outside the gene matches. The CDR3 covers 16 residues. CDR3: CASSPSGQRNTGELFF. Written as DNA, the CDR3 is TGTGCCAGCTCACCATCGGGACAGCGCAACACCGGGGAGCTGTTTTTT.

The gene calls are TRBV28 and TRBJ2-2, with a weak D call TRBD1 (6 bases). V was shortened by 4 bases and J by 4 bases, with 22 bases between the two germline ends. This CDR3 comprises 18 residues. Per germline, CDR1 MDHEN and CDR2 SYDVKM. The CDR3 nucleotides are TGTGCCAGCAGTTGGAGAGTATTCGTGGACAGTTCCACCGGGGAGCTGTTTTTT. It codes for CASSWRVFVDSSTGELFF.

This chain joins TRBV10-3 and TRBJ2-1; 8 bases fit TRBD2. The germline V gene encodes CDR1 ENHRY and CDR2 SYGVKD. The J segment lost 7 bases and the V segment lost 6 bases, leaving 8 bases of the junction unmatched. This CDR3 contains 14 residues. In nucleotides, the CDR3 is TGTGCCATCAGGGGATTAGCGGGATTAAATGAGCAGTTCTTC. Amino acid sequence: CAIRGLAGLNEQFF.

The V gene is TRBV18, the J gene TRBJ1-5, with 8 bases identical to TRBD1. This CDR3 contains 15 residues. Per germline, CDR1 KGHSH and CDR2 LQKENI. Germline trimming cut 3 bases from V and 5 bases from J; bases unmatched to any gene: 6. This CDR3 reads CASSPTGASDQPQHF. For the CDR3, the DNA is TGTGCCAGCTCACCGACAGGGGCCTCTGATCAGCCCCAGCATTTT.